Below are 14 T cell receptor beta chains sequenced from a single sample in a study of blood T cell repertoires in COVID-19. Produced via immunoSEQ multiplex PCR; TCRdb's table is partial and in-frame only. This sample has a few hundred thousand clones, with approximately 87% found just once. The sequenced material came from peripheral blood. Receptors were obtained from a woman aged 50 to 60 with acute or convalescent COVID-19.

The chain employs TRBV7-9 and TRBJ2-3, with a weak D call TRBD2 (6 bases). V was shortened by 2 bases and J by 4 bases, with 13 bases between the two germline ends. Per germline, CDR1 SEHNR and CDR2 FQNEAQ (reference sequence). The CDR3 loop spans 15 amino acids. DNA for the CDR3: TGTGCCAGCAGCTTACTGGGGGGACCTTCAGATACGCAGTATTTT. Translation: CASSLLGGPSDTQYF.

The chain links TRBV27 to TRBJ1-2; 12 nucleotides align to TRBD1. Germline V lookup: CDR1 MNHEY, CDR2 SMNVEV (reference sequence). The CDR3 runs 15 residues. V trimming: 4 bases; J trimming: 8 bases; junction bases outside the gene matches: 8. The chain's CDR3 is CASSSPGQGARGYTF. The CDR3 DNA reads TGTGCCAGCAGTTCTCCGGGACAGGGGGCGCGGGGCTACACCTTC.

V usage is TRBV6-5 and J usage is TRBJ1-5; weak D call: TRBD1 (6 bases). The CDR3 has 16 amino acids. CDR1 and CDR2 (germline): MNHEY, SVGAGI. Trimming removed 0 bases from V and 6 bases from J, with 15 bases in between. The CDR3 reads CASSYSVRGSSQPQHF. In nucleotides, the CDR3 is TGTGCCAGCAGTTACTCGGTCAGGGGCTCCTCTCAGCCCCAGCATTTT.

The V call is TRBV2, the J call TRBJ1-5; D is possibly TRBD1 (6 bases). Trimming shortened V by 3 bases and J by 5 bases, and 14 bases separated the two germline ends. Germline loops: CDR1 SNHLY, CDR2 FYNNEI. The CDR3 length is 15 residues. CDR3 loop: CASSDGVRGDQPQHF. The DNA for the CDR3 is TGTGCCAGCAGTGACGGGGTCAGGGGAGATCAGCCCCAGCATTTT. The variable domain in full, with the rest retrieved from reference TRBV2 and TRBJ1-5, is EPEVTQTPSHQVTQMGQEVILRCVPISNHLYFYWYRQILGQKVEFLVSFYNNEISEKSEIFDDQFSVERPDGSNFTLKIRSTKLEDSAMYFCASSDGVRGDQPQHFGDGTRLSIL.

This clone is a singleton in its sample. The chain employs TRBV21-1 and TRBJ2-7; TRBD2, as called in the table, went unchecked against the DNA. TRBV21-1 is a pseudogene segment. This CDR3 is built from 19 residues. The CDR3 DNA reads TGTGCCAGCAGCAACCGGACAAGGGGTGGGGTAGCGGGAGAGGACGAGCAGTACTTC. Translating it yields CASSNRTRGGVAGEDEQYF.

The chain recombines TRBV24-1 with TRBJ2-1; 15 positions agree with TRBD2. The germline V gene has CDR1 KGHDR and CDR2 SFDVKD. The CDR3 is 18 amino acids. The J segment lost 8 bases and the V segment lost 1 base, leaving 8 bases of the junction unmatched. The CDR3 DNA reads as TGTGCCACCAGTGATTTAGGGACTAGCGGGAGGAGTAGAGATGAGCAGTTCTTC. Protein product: CATSDLGTSGRSRDEQFF.

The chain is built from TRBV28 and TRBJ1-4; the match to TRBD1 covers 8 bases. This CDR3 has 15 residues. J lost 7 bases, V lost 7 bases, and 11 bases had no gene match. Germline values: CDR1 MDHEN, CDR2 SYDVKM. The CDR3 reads CASTLLGQDGEKLFF. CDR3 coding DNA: TGTGCCAGCACCCTTCTGGGACAGGACGGTGAAAAACTGTTTTTT.

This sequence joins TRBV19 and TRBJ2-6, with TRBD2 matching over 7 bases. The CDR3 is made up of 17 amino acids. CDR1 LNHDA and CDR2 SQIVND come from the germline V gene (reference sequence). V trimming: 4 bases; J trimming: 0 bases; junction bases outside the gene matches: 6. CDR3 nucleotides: TGTGCCAGTAGTAACATGGGACTAAGCTCTGGGGCCAACGTCCTGACTTTC. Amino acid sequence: CASSNMGLSSGANVLTF.

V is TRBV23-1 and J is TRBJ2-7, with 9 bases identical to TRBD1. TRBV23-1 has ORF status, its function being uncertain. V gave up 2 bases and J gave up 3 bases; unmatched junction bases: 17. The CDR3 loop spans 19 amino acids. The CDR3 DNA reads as TGCGCCAGCAGTCAACCGCCGGGACAGGGATCCCGGAGCCTCTACGAGCAGTACTTC. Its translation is CASSQPPGQGSRSLYEQYF.

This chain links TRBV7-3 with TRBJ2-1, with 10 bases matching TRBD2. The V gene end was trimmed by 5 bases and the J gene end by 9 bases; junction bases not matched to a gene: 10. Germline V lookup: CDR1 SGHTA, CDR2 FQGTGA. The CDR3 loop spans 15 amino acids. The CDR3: CASSPVAGGYGEQFF. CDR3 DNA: TGTGCCAGCAGCCCGGTAGCGGGAGGATACGGTGAGCAGTTCTTC. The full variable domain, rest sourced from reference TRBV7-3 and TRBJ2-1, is GAGVSQTPSNKVTEKGKYVELRCDPISGHTALYWYRQSLGQGPEFLIYFQGTGAADDSGLPNDRFFAVRPEGSVSTLKIQRTERGDSAVYLCASSPVAGGYGEQFFGPGTRLTVL.

CDR3 amino acids: CASGAGDSPLHF. The CDR3 bases are TGTGCCAGCGGGGCAGGGGATTCACCCCTCCACTTT. The V and J genes are TRBV6-5 and TRBJ1-6, with D possibly being TRBD1 (6 bases). V lost 8 bases and J 8 bases, leaving 10 bases between the germline ends. CDR1 and CDR2 from the germline V gene are MNHEY and SVGAGI. This CDR3 contains 12 residues.

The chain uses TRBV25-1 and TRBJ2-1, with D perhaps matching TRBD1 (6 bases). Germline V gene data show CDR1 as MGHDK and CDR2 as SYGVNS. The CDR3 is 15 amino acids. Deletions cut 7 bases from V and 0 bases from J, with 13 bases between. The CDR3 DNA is TGTGCCAGCAAAAGGGACACAGGCTCCTACAATGAGCAGTTCTTC. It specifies CASKRDTGSYNEQFF.

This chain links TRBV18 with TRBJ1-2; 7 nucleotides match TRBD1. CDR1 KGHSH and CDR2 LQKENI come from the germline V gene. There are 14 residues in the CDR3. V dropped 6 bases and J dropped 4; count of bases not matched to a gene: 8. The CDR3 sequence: CASSLDRVGYGYTF. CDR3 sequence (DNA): TGTGCCAGCTCCCTCGACAGGGTAGGCTATGGCTACACCTTC. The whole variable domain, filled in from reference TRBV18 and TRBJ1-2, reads NAGVMQNPRHLVRRRGQEARLRCSPMKGHSHVYWYRQLPEEGLKFMVYLQKENIIDESGMPKERFSAEFPKEGPSILRIQQVVRGDSAAYFCASSLDRVGYGYTFGSGTRLTVV.

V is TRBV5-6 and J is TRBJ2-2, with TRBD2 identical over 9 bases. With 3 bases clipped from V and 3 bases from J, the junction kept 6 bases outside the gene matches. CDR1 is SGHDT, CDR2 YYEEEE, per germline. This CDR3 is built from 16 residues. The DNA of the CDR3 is TGTGCCAGCAGCTCCCGGGCGGGAGGGCACACCGGGGAGCTGTTTTTT. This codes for CASSSRAGGHTGELFF.